This T cell receptor beta chain was identified in a study of blood T cell repertoires in COVID-19. For the study at large: Italy, Spain and the United States were the sources of the convalescent and acute COVID-19 samples. Nucleic acid was either cDNA or gDNA, and it came from T cells, B-cell-depleted T cells, or PBMCs.

Method: immunoSEQ multiplex PCR; TCRdb's copy keeps in-frame clones and lacks some. The sample holds more than 65,000 clones, roughly four fifths seen once. Sequencing input: peripheral blood. The clonotype comes from a man aged 25-45 years with COVID-19, enrolled during active disease.

This CDR3 reads CASSTGTGIYEQYF. As DNA, the CDR3 is TGTGCCAGCAGCACCGGGACAGGGATCTACGAGCAGTACTTC. The chain combines TRBV6-5 with TRBJ2-7, with TRBD1 identical over 9 bases. The CDR3 consists of 14 residues. V dropped 6 bases and J dropped 3; count of bases not matched to a gene: 6. Germline values: CDR1 MNHEY, CDR2 SVGAGI.